Listed here are 24 T cell receptor beta chains from one sample, sequenced in a study of cytomegalovirus exposure and HLA in healthy donors. PCR was performed using 60 Vbeta and 13 Jbeta primers. Measured with immunoSEQ multiplex PCR; TCRdb has only the in-frame clones, and not every one. The sample consists of roughly 130,000 clones, over 80% of them appearing once. Sequenced sample: PBMCs. All receptors come from a man aged 25 to 40 in good health and CMV-seronegative.

This chain uses TRBV25-1 with TRBJ2-5; 10 nucleotides match TRBD1. The J call may be incorrect, as the DNA end agrees better with TRBJ2-7. The germline V gene encodes CDR1 MGHDK and CDR2 SYGVNS. There are 15 residues in the CDR3. CDR3 DNA: TGTGCCAGCAGTGAAGGGACAGGGGTAGGGTACGAGCAGTACTTC. Translating it yields CASSEGTGVGYEQYF.

This sequence joins TRBV7-2 and TRBJ2-1; the D is unclear. Germline values: CDR1 SGHTA, CDR2 FQGNSA. Deletions cut 2 bases from V and 4 bases from J, with 12 bases between. The CDR3 is 15 amino acids. The CDR3 DNA reads TGTGCCAGCAGCTTAAGCGCGGCGCAATACAATGAGCAGTTCTTC. Translating gives CASSLSAAQYNEQFF.

The CDR3 sequence: CASSSWTGGDQPQHF. The CDR3 DNA follows: TGTGCCAGCAGCTCATGGACAGGGGGAGACCAGCCCCAGCATTTT. The V gene is TRBV7-2, the J gene TRBJ1-5; 10 nucleotides line up with TRBD1. The CDR3 loop spans 15 amino acids. Germline-derived CDR1 and CDR2 are SGHTA and FQGNSA. V shed 4 bases and J 7 bases; nucleotides not matched to a gene: 7.

V gene TRBV11-2 combines with J gene TRBJ2-1; TRBD2 matches 10 bases. The J segment lost 5 bases and the V segment lost 5 bases, leaving 12 bases of the junction unmatched. The CDR3 covers 17 residues. Germline loops: CDR1 SGHAT, CDR2 FQNNGV. CDR3 bases: TGTGCCAGCAGCCAGCCATTAGCGGGGGGAATTCACAATGAGCAGTTCTTC. Its protein product is CASSQPLAGGIHNEQFF.

The chain combines TRBV5-4 with TRBJ2-5; D remains unclear. Germline CDR1 and CDR2: SGHNT and YYREEE (reference sequence). The CDR3 covers 14 residues. V was clipped by 0 bases and J by 0 bases, with 6 bases between them. The CDR3 protein is CASSLEPDQETQYF. The CDR3, as DNA: TGTGCCAGCAGCTTGGAGCCGGACCAAGAGACCCAGTACTTC.

CDR3 in amino acids: CASTTLRDSLYEQYF. Here the CDR3 DNA reads TGTGCCAGCACCACCCTACGGGACAGCCTCTACGAGCAGTACTTC. V gene TRBV2 combines with J gene TRBJ2-7, with TRBD1 matching 7 bases. The germline V gene encodes CDR1 SNHLY and CDR2 FYNNEI. The length of the CDR3 is 15 residues. With 7 bases clipped from V and 3 bases from J, the junction kept 12 bases outside the gene matches.

The chain employs TRBV10-3 and TRBJ1-5; TRBD1 might be the D (5 bases). Trimming left V 1 base short and J 4 bases short, with 11 bases between. This CDR3 is built from 15 residues. Germline assignment: CDR1 ENHRY and CDR2 SYGVKD. The CDR3 is CAISELATENQPQHF. Written as DNA, the CDR3 is TGTGCCATCAGTGAGTTGGCGACAGAAAATCAGCCCCAGCATTTT.

This chain joins TRBV19 and TRBJ1-2; 8 nucleotides align to TRBD1. The CDR3 runs 14 residues. The V gene end was trimmed by 7 bases and the J gene end by 6 bases; junction bases not matched to a gene: 10. Germline values: CDR1 LNHDA, CDR2 SQIVND (reference sequence). CDR3: CASKMGQGAHGYTF. As DNA, the CDR3 is TGTGCCAGTAAAATGGGGCAGGGGGCACATGGCTACACCTTC.

The V gene is TRBV7-2, the J gene TRBJ2-7; 8 nucleotides align to TRBD1. CDR1 SGHTA and CDR2 FQGNSA come from the germline V gene. V dropped 5 bases and J dropped 5; count of bases not matched to a gene: 8. CDR3 size: 14 residues. The CDR3 loop reads CASSLRTGLDEQYF. CDR3 nucleotides: TGTGCCAGCAGCCTTCGGACAGGGCTGGACGAGCAGTACTTC.

Comments on this clone: Compared with germline, one end of the junction differs, possibly owing to a read error. The chain is built from TRBV27 and TRBJ2-6; 7 bases fit TRBD1. The germline CDR1 and CDR2 sequences are MNHEY and SMNVEV (reference sequence). The CDR3 is made up of 21 amino acids. The CDR3 reads CASSPLWDRPSGLSGANGLTF. The CDR3 nucleotides read TGTGCCAGCAGTCCTTTATGGGACAGACCCTCCGGACTCTCTGGGGCCAACGGCCTGACTTTC.

V is TRBV5-6 and J is TRBJ1-2; TRBD1 aligns across 8 bases. This CDR3 has 14 amino acids. Trimming at V came to 2 bases and at J to 8 bases, leaving 8 bases not matched to a gene. The germline V gene encodes CDR1 SGHDT and CDR2 YYEEEE. CDR3 nucleotide sequence: TGTGCCAGCAGCTTTGGTCCCTCAGGGGGCGGCTACACCTTC. Translation gives CASSFGPSGGGYTF.

The gene calls are TRBV19 and TRBJ2-2, with TRBD1 as a possible D gene (6 bases). V lost 5 bases and J lost 8, with 18 bases in between. CDR3 length: 15 amino acids. Germline values: CDR1 LNHDA, CDR2 SQIVND (reference sequence). This CDR3 reads CASSFLGLGAGELFF. The CDR3 DNA sequence: TGTGCCAGTAGTTTCCTCGGACTGGGGGCGGGGGAGCTGTTTTTT.

V is TRBV5-6 and J is TRBJ2-5; TRBD1 agrees at 7 bases. The germline V gene encodes CDR1 SGHDT and CDR2 YYEEEE. The V segment lost 0 bases and the J segment 4 bases; nucleotides outside the gene matches: 6. The CDR3 sequence is 15 residues long. CDR3 loop: CASSLEKGARETQYF. The CDR3 DNA follows: TGTGCCAGCAGCTTGGAAAAGGGGGCACGAGAGACCCAGTACTTC.

The gene calls are TRBV2 and TRBJ2-1; 7 bases agree with TRBD2. V dropped 4 bases and J dropped 5; count of bases not matched to a gene: 8. Per the germline V gene, CDR1 is SNHLY and CDR2 is FYNNEI. The CDR3 length is 15 residues. The CDR3 region has the DNA TGTGCCAGCAGTGGGAGGGCGGGGGACCACAATGAGCAGTTCTTC. Residues: CASSGRAGDHNEQFF. The full variable domain, its missing parts supplied by reference TRBV2 and TRBJ2-1, is EPEVTQTPSHQVTQMGQEVILRCVPISNHLYFYWYRQILGQKVEFLVSFYNNEISEKSEIFDDQFSVERPDGSNFTLKIRSTKLEDSAMYFCASSGRAGDHNEQFFGPGTRLTVL.

A note on this clone: One junction end does not reproduce the germline sequence, and a read error may be involved. The chain carries TRBV9 and TRBJ2-6; possibly TRBD1 for D (5 bases). The CDR3 contains 14 residues. Germline values: CDR1 SGDLS, CDR2 YYNGEE. The DNA for the CDR3 is TGTGCCAGCAGCGTTATCTCTGGGGCCAACGGCCTGACTTTC. Translating gives CASSVISGANGLTF.

The rearrangement links TRBV20-1 to TRBJ1-1; perhaps TRBD1 as D (6 bases). Germline CDR1 reads DFQATT; CDR2 reads SNEGSKA (reference sequence). The CDR3 has 11 residues. V shed 6 bases and J shed 7 bases, with 12 bases lying between them. CDR3 bases: TGCAGTGCCTCACCAGGGGTTGAAGCTTTCTTT. Amino acids: CSASPGVEAFF.

V is TRBV5-1 and J is TRBJ2-4; D is ambiguous. There are 14 residues in the CDR3. Per the germline V gene, CDR1 is SGHRS and CDR2 is YFSETQ. V shed 5 bases and J shed 9 bases, with 18 bases lying between them. The CDR3 region is CASRTLAGLGIQYF. The CDR3 bases are TGCGCCAGCAGAACTTTGGCAGGCTTGGGCATTCAGTACTTC.

V is TRBV6-5 and J is TRBJ1-3; 7 nucleotides align to TRBD1. CDR1 is MNHEY and CDR2 is SVGAGI in the germline V gene. The CDR3 sequence is 15 residues long. With V trimmed by 0 bases and J by 4 bases, 3 bases remained unmatched. The DNA for the CDR3 is TGTGCCAGCAGTTACTCGCAGGGGGGAGGAAACACCATATATTTT. This translates into CASSYSQGGGNTIYF.

The chain has TRBV11-3 and TRBJ2-2; 10 positions match TRBD2. The CDR3 extends over 17 amino acids. Trimming removed 3 bases from V and 7 bases from J; junction bases left unmatched: 11. CDR1 and CDR2 from the germline V gene are SGHNT and YENEEA. CDR3 sequence: CASSFISGGGSDGELFF. DNA of the CDR3: TGTGCCAGCAGCTTCATCAGCGGGGGGGGTTCTGACGGGGAGCTGTTTTTT.

This clone was seen a few times. The chain uses TRBV19 and TRBJ2-1; 7 bases agree with TRBD1. CDR1 LNHDA and CDR2 SQIVND come from the germline V gene (reference sequence). The CDR3 covers 15 residues. The V and J ends lost 6 bases and 0 bases, in that order; junction bases with no gene match: 5. CDR3 protein: CASRPDRSSYNEQFF. The CDR3 bases are TGTGCCAGTAGACCGGACAGGAGCTCCTACAATGAGCAGTTCTTC.

A single count supports this clone. The V call is TRBV7-2, the J call TRBJ2-3; 8 bases agree with TRBD2. The CDR3 consists of 15 residues. V lost 1 base to trimming and J lost 6 bases; unmatched junction nucleotides: 6. Germline CDR1 is SGHTA and CDR2 is FQGNSA. The CDR3 region is CASSLGGGGSDTQYF. The CDR3 DNA is TGTGCCAGCAGCTTAGGGGGCGGGGGGTCCGATACGCAGTATTTT.

This clone was seen only a few times. The chain links TRBV10-1 to TRBJ2-2; D gene uncertain. In germline, CDR1 is WNHNN, CDR2 SYGVQD (reference sequence). V lost 3 bases, J lost 4 bases, and 9 bases lay in between. The CDR3 has 14 amino acids. The CDR3 here is CASSEEIITGELFF. CDR3 in DNA: TGCGCCAGCAGTGAAGAGATCATCACCGGGGAGCTGTTTTTT.

This clone has just a few counts. The chain links TRBV2 to TRBJ1-1, with a weak D call TRBD1 (5 bases). The CDR3 consists of 13 residues. Germline lookup yields CDR1 SNHLY and CDR2 FYNNEI. V dropped 3 bases and J dropped 4 bases, with 9 bases sitting between them. CDR3 in DNA: TGTGCCAGCAGTGATAGGGGAATCACTGAAGCTTTCTTT. This codes for CASSDRGITEAFF.

This sequence joins TRBV28 and TRBJ1-6; possible D gene TRBD1, 6 bases. Germline V gene lookup returns CDR1 MDHEN and CDR2 SYDVKM. The CDR3 covers 15 residues. Deletions cut 6 bases from V and 8 bases from J, with 17 bases between. CDR3 protein: CASSQAGAGDSPLHF. CDR3 DNA sequence: TGTGCCAGCAGCCAGGCAGGGGCGGGAGATTCACCCCTCCACTTT.